This TCR beta chain derives from a study of cytomegalovirus exposure and HLA in healthy donors. Whole-study findings and limits: The classifier reportedly diagnosed cytomegalovirus status with high specificity and sensitivity. Most TCR sequences were seen very rarely across donors, but some public TCRs occurred in many.

With regard to this clone: The target antigen is unknown.

Here immunoSEQ multiplex PCR was the method, and the copy in TCRdb shows in-frame clones only, minus some. In the table there are about 65,000 clones, roughly 94% of which are singletons. Per the germline V gene, CDR1 is MDHEN and CDR2 is SYDVKM. With V trimmed by 7 bases and J by 15 bases, 27 bases remained unmatched. The CDR3 loop spans 17 amino acids. Sequencing was done on a sample of PBMCs. This clonotype was sampled from a man aged 18 to 29 in good health and CMV-seropositive. V usage is TRBV28 and J usage is TRBJ2-1, with TRBD2 identical over 7 bases. CDR3 amino acids: CASTPRSFGRRATRAFF. The CDR3 nucleotides are TGTGCCAGCACCCCGCGGAGCTTCGGGAGGCGGGCAACCCGGGCGTTCTTC.